This TCR beta chain was sequenced during a study of blood T cell repertoires in COVID-19. Turning to the study itself: The samples span acute and convalescent COVID-19 from the United States, Italy and Spain. The cDNA or gDNA used as material had been derived from T cells, B-cell-depleted T cells, or PBMCs.

The CDR3 has 11 residues. The germline V and J ends were trimmed by 2 bases and 7 bases, with 3 bases remaining between them. Germline CDR1 and CDR2: MNHEY and SVGAGI. Per the authors' pipeline: By means of reference gene primer amplification, nucleated cell counts were estimated. The data were produced by immunoSEQ multiplex PCR, yet TCRdb's version contains in-frame clones alone and is incomplete. V, J and clone size are those of that table, while D and trimming were read from the DNA. The data show 200,000 to 250,000 clones, with 80% seen just once and 5.5% held by the top ten. The sample consisted of peripheral blood. The receptor was derived from a woman in her 70s with acute or convalescent COVID-19. The chain employs TRBV6-5 and TRBJ2-1; D not certain. CDR3 amino acids: CASSYLNEQFF. CDR3 coding DNA: TGTGCCAGCAGTTACCTGAATGAGCAGTTCTTC.